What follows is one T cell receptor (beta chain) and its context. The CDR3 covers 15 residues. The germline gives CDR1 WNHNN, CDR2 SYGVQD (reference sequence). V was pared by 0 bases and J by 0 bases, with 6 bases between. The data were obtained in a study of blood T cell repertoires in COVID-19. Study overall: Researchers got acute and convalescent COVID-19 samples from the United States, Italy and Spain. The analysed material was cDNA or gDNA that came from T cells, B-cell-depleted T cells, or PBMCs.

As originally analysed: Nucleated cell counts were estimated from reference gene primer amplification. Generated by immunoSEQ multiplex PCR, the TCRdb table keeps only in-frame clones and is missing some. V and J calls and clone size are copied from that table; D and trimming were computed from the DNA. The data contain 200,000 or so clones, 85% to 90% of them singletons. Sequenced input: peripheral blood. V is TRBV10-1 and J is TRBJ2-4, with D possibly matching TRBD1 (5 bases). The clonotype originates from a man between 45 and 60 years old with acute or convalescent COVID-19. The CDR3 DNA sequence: TGCGCCAGCAGTGAGTCAGGGGTAGCCAAAAACATTCAGTACTTC. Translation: CASSESGVAKNIQYF.